This T cell receptor (beta chain) is from a study of vaccination and CD4 T cells after COVID-19. Study findings and constraints: In convalescent patients, 304 of 307 vaccine-specific clones were mono-reactive for SARS-CoV-2 spike.

Regarding treatment: approximately 9-day PBMC culture with coronavirus spike peptide pools or control peptides (ViraFEST assay). Oncomine TCR Beta short-read sequencing was applied to DNA from cultured CD4+ T cells. One entry per CDR3 protein results from TCRdb running MiXCR on the PCR reads. The table includes about 13,000 distinct CDR3 sequences, roughly 46% detected once. The V and J ends lost 4 bases and 1 base, in that order; junction bases with no gene match: 6. Germline V gene lookup returns CDR1 LNHDA and CDR2 SQIVND (reference sequence). The CDR3 length is 17 residues. A note on this clonotype: Its cognate antigen is unknown.

Sequenced material: CD4+ T cells from blood, cultured in vitro, taken after SARS-CoV-2 vaccination. The chain joins TRBV19 to TRBJ1-5, with TRBD1 identical over 11 bases. The TCR comes from a human donor who had recovered from COVID-19. The CDR3 loop reads CASSKGTGGQSNQPQHF. CDR3 DNA sequence: TGTGCCAGTAGTAAAGGGACAGGGGGTCAGAGCAATCAGCCCCAGCATTTT.